Each of the 2 T cell receptor beta chains below was sequenced from the same sample in a study of blood T cell repertoires in COVID-19. The table came from immunoSEQ multiplex PCR; TCRdb's copy has only in-frame clones and leaves some out. The data show 100,000 or so clones, roughly 82% seen once. The source material was peripheral blood. The receptors were sampled from a human donor in a cohort sampled during active COVID-19.

This clone was counted only a few times. The chain links TRBV5-1 to TRBJ2-7; no reliable D call. Trimming removed 4 bases at V and 3 bases at J, with 17 bases between. CDR1 SGHRS and CDR2 YFSETQ come from the germline V gene. This CDR3 spans 15 amino acids. CDR3 bases: TGCGCCAGCAGCACCGCGCCAGGAACGTTCTACGAGCAGTACTTC. Encoded protein: CASSTAPGTFYEQYF.

This chain connects TRBV7-2 to TRBJ1-6; maybe TRBD1 (5 bases). CDR1 is SGHTA, CDR2 FQGNSA, per germline. Deletions cut 8 bases from V and 7 bases from J, with 18 bases between. CDR3 length: 15 residues. The CDR3: CASSTAGLFNSPLHF. The CDR3 coding sequence is TGTGCCAGCTCCACGGCGGGACTTTTCAATTCACCCCTCCACTTT. Using reference TRBV7-2 and TRBJ1-6 for the parts outside the CDR3, the full variable domain is GAGVSQSPSNKVTEKGKDVELRCDPISGHTALYWYRQSLGQGLEFLIYFQGNSAPDKSGLPSDRFSAERTGGSVSTLTIQRTQQEDSAVYLCASSTAGLFNSPLHFGNGTRLTVT.